A selection of T cell receptor beta chains follows, all from one sample in a study of blood T cells in healthy people across ages. TCRdb reprocessed the 5' RACE reads with MiXCR, giving one entry per CDR3 protein. The sample lists about 1 million distinct CDR3 sequences, 45% occurring once. Source material: blood. These receptors were collected from a woman aged 55-70 years in good health. CDR3s include the opening cysteine and the closing phenylalanine or tryptophan.

j_gene | v_gene | CDR3aa
TRBJ2-1 | TRBV5-1 | CASSLAGRDYNEQFF
TRBJ1-2 | TRBV6-6 | CASSRTGQGDGYTF
TRBJ2-7 | TRBV28 | CASSLPAGRYEQYF
TRBJ1-2 | TRBV29-1 | CSVEHRGPAGYTF
TRBJ1-1 | TRBV11-2 | CASSFDRFNTEAFF
TRBJ1-4 | TRBV6-6 | CASSPQGWGEKLFF
TRBJ2-1 | TRBV7-2 | CASSFGPTSRDEQFF
TRBJ2-4 | TRBV6-1 | CASSPGGGRKDKNIQYF
TRBJ1-4 | TRBV21-1 | CASSRDRGATNEKLFF
TRBJ2-5 | TRBV29-1 | CSARQPSGSTETQYF
TRBJ2-3 | TRBV25-1 | CASTRAASTDTQYF
TRBJ2-4 | TRBV9 | CASSAKTGTEVKNIQYF
TRBJ2-7 | TRBV12-3/TRBV12-4 | CASSWGRGENGQYF
TRBJ2-3 | TRBV7-9 | CASSQAGTSSDTQYF
TRBJ2-1 | TRBV5-1 | CASSFRTSGGITYNEQFF
TRBJ2-7 | TRBV10-3 | CAISGQVRDRDEQYF
- | TRBV11-2 | CASSWSGTEQYF
TRBJ2-1 | TRBV29-1 | CSVDRGRILNEQFF
TRBJ2-3 | TRBV11-2 | CASRAPGRFTDTQYF
TRBJ2-5 | TRBV5-1 | CASSLDHLRQETQYF
TRBJ2-3 | TRBV10-3 | CAISEPAAKADTQYF
TRBJ1-6 | TRBV28 | CASDEGSDPNSPLHF
TRBJ2-7 | TRBV7-9 | CASSLAGLVNNEQYF
TRBJ2-4 | TRBV28 | CASRTGTRAREQYF
TRBJ2-7 | TRBV20-1 | CSALHGDSYEQYF
TRBJ2-5 | TRBV29-1 | CSGAHSYQETQYF
TRBJ1-2 | TRBV20-1 | CSASQGNYGYTF
TRBJ2-7 | TRBV7-3 | CASSWTSGRGKYNEQYF
TRBJ2-3 | TRBV18 | CASSPATASSTDTQYF
TRBJ2-7 | TRBV9 | CTSSEELGEQYF
TRBJ2-1 | TRBV9 | CAGSESGRAKNEQFF
TRBJ2-7 | TRBV28 | CASSPQRGVSSYEQYF
TRBJ2-7 | TRBV15 | CATSREGYEQYF
TRBJ2-5 | TRBV12-3/TRBV12-4 | CASSSTRQGHGQETQYF
TRBJ1-2 | TRBV7-7 | CASSHRGGQGSLYGYTF
TRBJ2-7 | TRBV10-3 | CAISENQGTYEQYF
- | TRBV20-1 | CSAREAGGPISEQYF
TRBJ2-1 | TRBV3-1 | CASSQDGLAGGEQFF
TRBJ2-3 | TRBV5-1 | CVSSSPASGDTTDTQYF
- | TRBV11-2 | CASSPTVASEQYF
TRBJ2-4 | TRBV18 | CASSPLRTGGNLAKNIQYF
TRBJ2-7 | TRBV12-3/TRBV12-4 | CASSFEKNYEQYF
TRBJ2-1 | TRBV5-1 | CASSQTSGRTNEQFF
TRBJ2-6 | TRBV27 | CASTPSGANVLTF
- | TRBV7-9 | CASSLAGGGSYNEQYF
TRBJ1-6 | TRBV7-9 | CASSLEWGGSNSPLHF